The clone carrying this T cell receptor beta chain was detected a few times. Its matching antigen is unknown. Because the CDR3's place on the DNA is in doubt, the DNA is left out and the CDR3 is given as listed by TCRdb. The data derive from a study of blood T cells in healthy people across ages. General study findings and limits: Diversity estimates from one million T cells were considered underestimates.

The CDR3 is 14 residues long, counting both termini. Germline CDR1 is SGHAT and CDR2 is FQNNGV. Next came a second PCR, run for roughly 6 to 11 cycles, which used a sample-barcoded 5' primer along with a J-beta primer mix. TCRdb independently ran MiXCR on the 5' RACE reads; one entry per CDR3 protein. The sample shows some 1,800,000 distinct CDR3 sequences, around 40% of them seen only once. The chain joins TRBV11-2 to TRBJ1-1; the D call of TRBD1 is as the table states it, not checked on the DNA. The TCR originated in a human donor in good health. The sample comprised blood. CDR3 sequence: CASSPRRAGTEAFF.